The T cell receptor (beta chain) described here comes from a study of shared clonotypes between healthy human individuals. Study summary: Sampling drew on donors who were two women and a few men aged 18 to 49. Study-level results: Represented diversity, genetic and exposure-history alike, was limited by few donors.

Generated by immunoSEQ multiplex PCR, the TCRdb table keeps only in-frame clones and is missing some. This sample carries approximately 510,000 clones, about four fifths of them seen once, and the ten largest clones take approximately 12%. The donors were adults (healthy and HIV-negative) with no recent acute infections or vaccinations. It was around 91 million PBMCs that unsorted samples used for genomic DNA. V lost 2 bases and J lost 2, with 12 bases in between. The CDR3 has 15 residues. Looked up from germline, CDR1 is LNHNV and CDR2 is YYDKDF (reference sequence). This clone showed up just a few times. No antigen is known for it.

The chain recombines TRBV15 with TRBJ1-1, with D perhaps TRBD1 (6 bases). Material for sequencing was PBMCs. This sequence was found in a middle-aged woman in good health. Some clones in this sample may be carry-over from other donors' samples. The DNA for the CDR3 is TGTGCCACCAGCAGATCAAGGACAGTCAACACTGAAGCTTTCTTT. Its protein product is CATSRSRTVNTEAFF. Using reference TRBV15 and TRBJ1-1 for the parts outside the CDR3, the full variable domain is DAMVIQNPRYQVTQFGKPVTLSCSQTLNHNVMYWYQQKSSQAPKLLFHYYDKDFNNEADTPDNFQSRRPNTSFCFLDIRSPGLGDTAMYLCATSRSRTVNTEAFFGQGTRLTVV.